This TCR beta chain originates from a study of blood T cell repertoires in COVID-19. Study details: The study drew acute and convalescent COVID-19 samples from the United States, Italy and Spain.

This CDR3 has 12 residues. From germline, CDR1 is SQVTM and CDR2 ANQGSEA. V gave up 6 bases and J gave up 6 bases; unmatched junction bases: 8. The assay was immunoSEQ multiplex PCR, and TCRdb's table has in-frame clones only and misses some. The sample lists around 130,000 clones; roughly 80% were seen once. This clone has only a few counts. The sample was peripheral blood. J is TRBJ2-7 and V is TRBV29-1, with 7 positions matching TRBD1. This receptor was obtained from a woman aged 55 to 70 with acute or convalescent COVID-19. The CDR3 reads CSVSDRAAEQYF. Here the CDR3 DNA reads TGCAGCGTCAGCGACAGGGCGGCCGAGCAGTACTTC.